This T cell receptor (beta chain) was captured in a study of blood T cell repertoires in COVID-19. At the level of the study: The United States, Italy and Spain supplied acute and convalescent COVID-19 samples.

The CDR3 runs 14 residues. V was pared by 2 bases and J by 2 bases, with 7 bases between. CDR1 is MNHEY and CDR2 is SMNVEV in the germline V gene (reference sequence). Data came from immunoSEQ multiplex PCR; TCRdb stores just in-frame clones and leaves some out. This sample has 190,000 or so clones; 85% to 90% occur once, and the top ten carry about 2.6%. The receptor was derived from a man aged 40-49 years with active or convalescent COVID-19. The chain employs TRBV27 and TRBJ2-1, with D perhaps matching TRBD2 (6 bases). Sequenced material: peripheral blood. The CDR3 spells CASSLGGPYNEQFF. The CDR3 DNA reads TGTGCCAGCAGTTTAGGAGGGCCCTACAATGAGCAGTTCTTC.